This T cell receptor (beta chain) was recovered during a study of blood T cell repertoires in COVID-19. The ends lost 2 bases at V and 2 bases at J; junction bases unmatched: 3. CDR1 and CDR2 from the germline V gene are LGHDT and YNNKEL (reference sequence). The CDR3 totals 14 residues. Assay used: immunoSEQ multiplex PCR; TCRdb lists only in-frame clones, some missing. The sample lists under 300,000 clones, 84% occurring once. All enrollees were about 18 to 100 years old and from 20 to 30 US areas. Cohort assignment relied on participant-reported clinical history. Recovered status applied to Cohort 3 donors who had two consecutive negative PCRs. It also applied to those with clearance or with symptom resolution.

Sequenced: PBMCs or T cells enriched from blood (not recorded which). The rearrangement uses TRBV3-1 (or the pseudogene TRBV3-2) and TRBJ2-7; 7 bases are a match to TRBD2. This receptor was identified in a man between 50 and 59 years old who had recovered from COVID-19. The CDR3 region is CASSQLTSPYEQYF. In nucleotides, the CDR3 is TGTGCCAGCAGCCAATTGACTAGCCCCTACGAGCAGTACTTC.